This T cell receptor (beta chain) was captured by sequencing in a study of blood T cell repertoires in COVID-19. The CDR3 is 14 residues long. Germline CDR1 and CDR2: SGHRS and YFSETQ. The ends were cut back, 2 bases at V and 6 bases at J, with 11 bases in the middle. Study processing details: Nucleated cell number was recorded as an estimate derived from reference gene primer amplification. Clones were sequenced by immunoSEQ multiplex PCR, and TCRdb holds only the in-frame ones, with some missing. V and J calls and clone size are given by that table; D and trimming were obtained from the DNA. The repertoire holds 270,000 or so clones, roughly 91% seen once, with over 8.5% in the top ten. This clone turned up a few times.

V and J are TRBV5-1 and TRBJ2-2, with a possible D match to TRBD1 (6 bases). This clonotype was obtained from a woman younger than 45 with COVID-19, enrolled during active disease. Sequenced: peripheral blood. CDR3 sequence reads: CASSFTTGSGELFF. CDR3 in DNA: TGCGCCAGCAGCTTCACAACAGGGTCCGGGGAGCTGTTTTTT.